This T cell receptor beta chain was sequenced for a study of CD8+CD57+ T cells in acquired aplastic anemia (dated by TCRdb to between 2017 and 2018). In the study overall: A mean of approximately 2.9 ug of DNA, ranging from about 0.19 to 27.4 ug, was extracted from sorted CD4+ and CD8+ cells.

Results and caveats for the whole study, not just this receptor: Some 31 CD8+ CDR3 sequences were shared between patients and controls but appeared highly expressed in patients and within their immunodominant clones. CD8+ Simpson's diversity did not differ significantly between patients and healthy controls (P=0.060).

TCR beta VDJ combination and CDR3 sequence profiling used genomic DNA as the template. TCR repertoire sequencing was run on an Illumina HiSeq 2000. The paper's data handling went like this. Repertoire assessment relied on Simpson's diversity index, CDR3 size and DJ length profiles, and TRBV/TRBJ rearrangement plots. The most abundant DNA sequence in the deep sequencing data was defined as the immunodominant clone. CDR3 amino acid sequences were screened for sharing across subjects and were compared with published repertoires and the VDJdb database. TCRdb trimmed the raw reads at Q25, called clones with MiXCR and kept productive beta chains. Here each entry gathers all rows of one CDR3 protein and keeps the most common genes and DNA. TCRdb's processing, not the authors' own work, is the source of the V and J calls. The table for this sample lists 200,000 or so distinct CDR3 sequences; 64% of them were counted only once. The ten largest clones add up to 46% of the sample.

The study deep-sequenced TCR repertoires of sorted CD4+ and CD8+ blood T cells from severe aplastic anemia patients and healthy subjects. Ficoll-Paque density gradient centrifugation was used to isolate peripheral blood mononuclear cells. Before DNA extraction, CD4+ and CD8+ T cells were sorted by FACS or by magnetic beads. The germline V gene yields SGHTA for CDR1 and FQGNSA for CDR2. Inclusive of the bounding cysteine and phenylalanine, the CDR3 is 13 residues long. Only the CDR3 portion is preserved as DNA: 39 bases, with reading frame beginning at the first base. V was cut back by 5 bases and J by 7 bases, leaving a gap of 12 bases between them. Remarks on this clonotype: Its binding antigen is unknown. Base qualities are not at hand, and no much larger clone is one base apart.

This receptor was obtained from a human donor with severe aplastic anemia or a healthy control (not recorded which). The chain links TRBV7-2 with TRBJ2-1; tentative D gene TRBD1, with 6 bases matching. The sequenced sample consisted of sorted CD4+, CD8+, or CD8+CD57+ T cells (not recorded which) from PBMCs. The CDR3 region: CASSPTGRNEQFF. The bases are TGTGCCAGCAGCCCGACAGGTAGGAATGAGCAGTTCTTC. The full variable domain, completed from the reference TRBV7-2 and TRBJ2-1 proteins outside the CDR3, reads GAGVSQSPSNKVTEKGKDVELRCDPISGHTALYWYRQSLGQGLEFLIYFQGNSAPDKSGLPSDRFSAERTGGSVSTLTIQRTQQEDSAVYLCASSPTGRNEQFFGPGTRLTVL.